Below are 5 T cell receptor beta chains sequenced from a single sample in a study of blood T cell repertoires in COVID-19. Repertoires were generated with immunoSEQ multiplex PCR, while TCRdb's copy carries only in-frame clones and drops some. The repertoire includes roughly 260,000 clones, 88% of them detected once, and less than 5% sits in the top ten. Input material: peripheral blood. The origin of the receptors is a man aged 60 to 75 who had recovered from COVID-19.

The gene calls are TRBV27 and TRBJ1-2; perhaps TRBD1 as D (5 bases). The V end lost 6 bases, the J end lost 4 bases, and 18 bases lay between the germline ends. CDR3 length: 15 residues. CDR1 and CDR2 from the germline V gene are MNHEY and SMNVEV (reference sequence). The CDR3 DNA reads as TGTGCCAGCAGCTACAAATTGACAGAGCCCTATGGCTACACCTTC. Encoded protein: CASSYKLTEPYGYTF.

The rearrangement links TRBV10-2 to TRBJ1-1; possibly TRBD1 for D (5 bases). Looked up from germline, CDR1 is WSHSY and CDR2 is SAAADI. The V gene lost 4 bases and the J gene lost 0 bases, with 9 bases spanning the gap. CDR3 length: 14 amino acids. The DNA for the CDR3 is TGCGCCAGCAGTGCTCCAGGGATGAACACTGAAGCTTTCTTT. Translating it yields CASSAPGMNTEAFF.

The chain has TRBV6-5 and TRBJ1-5, with 8 bases lining up with TRBD1. The V gene's germline CDR1 is MNHEY and CDR2 SVGAGI. The CDR3 totals 14 residues. Trimming took 7 bases from V and 7 from J; bases not matched to a gene: 9. CDR3 sequence: CASKMTGASQPQHF. The CDR3 nucleotides are TGTGCCAGCAAAATGACAGGGGCTAGCCAGCCCCAGCATTTT.

The V and J genes are TRBV6-6 and TRBJ2-3; 9 bases match TRBD1. In germline, CDR1 is MNHNY, CDR2 SVGAGI (reference sequence). Trimming removed 7 bases from V and 2 bases from J; junction bases left unmatched: 7. This CDR3 is built from 15 residues. CDR3 in DNA: TGTGCCAGCACCCATAACAGGGGGCCCACAGATACGCAGTATTTT. Protein sequence: CASTHNRGPTDTQYF.

V usage is TRBV9 and J usage is TRBJ2-3; D is perhaps TRBD2 (5 bases). This CDR3 is built from 15 residues. V was trimmed by 6 bases and J by 0 bases, leaving 14 bases between them. Germline-derived CDR1 and CDR2 are SGDLS and YYNGEE. The DNA for the CDR3 is TGTGCCAGCACAATCGGGATCGCTAGCACAGATACGCAGTATTTT. Translation gives CASTIGIASTDTQYF.